The 10 T cell receptor beta chains in this list originate from one sample, sequenced in a study of blood T cell repertoires in COVID-19. Produced via immunoSEQ multiplex PCR; TCRdb's table is partial and in-frame only. The sample contains 150,000 to 200,000 clones, around 85% of which appear only once. Sequenced sample: peripheral blood. These receptors originate from a man aged 55 to 69 with acute or convalescent COVID-19.

The rearrangement joins TRBV5-1 to TRBJ2-5, with TRBD2 identical over 15 bases. The junction had 2 bases not matched to a gene; V was cut back by 4 bases and J by 1 base. There are 16 residues in the CDR3. Germline CDR1 is SGHRS and CDR2 is YFSETQ. The CDR3 reads CASSEGLAGGQETQYF. CDR3 sequence (DNA): TGCGCCAGCAGCGAGGGACTAGCGGGGGGCCAAGAGACCCAGTACTTC.

V usage is TRBV6-5 and J usage is TRBJ2-5, with 12 bases identical to TRBD2. V lost 7 bases and J lost 4; bases outside the gene matches: 7. CDR3 length: 15 amino acids. The germline V gene encodes CDR1 MNHEY and CDR2 SVGAGI. The CDR3 DNA is TGTGCCAGCACAAGACTAGCGGGAGTTTTAGAGACCCAGTACTTC. Encoded protein: CASTRLAGVLETQYF.

V and J are TRBV10-1 and TRBJ2-3, with TRBD2 matching 10 bases. The CDR3 consists of 13 residues. V trimming: 8 bases; J trimming: 3 bases; junction bases outside the gene matches: 2. In germline, CDR1 is WNHNN, CDR2 SYGVQD (reference sequence). CDR3 nucleotides: TGCGCCAGCCAGCGGGAGGGGACAGATACGCAGTATTTT. Protein: CASQREGTDTQYF.

The chain uses TRBV28 and TRBJ1-3; D perhaps matches TRBD1 (6 bases). The V end was cut by 6 bases, the J end by 4 bases, with 19 bases between. Germline V gives CDR1 MDHEN, CDR2 SYDVKM. This CDR3 is built from 16 residues. CDR3 DNA sequence: TGTGCCAGCAGAAAAGGGGGAATGGTGAGAGGAAACACCATATATTTT. Its translation: CASRKGGMVRGNTIYF.

The chain combines TRBV4-1 with TRBJ1-2; TRBD1 matches at 8 bases. The junction had 6 bases not matched to a gene; V was cut back by 2 bases and J by 4 bases. CDR1 and CDR2 (germline): MGHRA, YSYEKL. The CDR3 totals 15 residues. The DNA for the CDR3 is TGCGCCAGCAGCCAACCTACGGGACAGGCCTATGGCTACACCTTC. Its translation: CASSQPTGQAYGYTF.

In this sample, this clone turned up a few times. The gene calls are TRBV2 and TRBJ1-1, with no clear D. This CDR3 region has 15 residues. CDR1 is SNHLY, CDR2 FYNNEI, per germline. V lost 3 bases to trimming and J lost 5 bases, with 16 bases between them. CDR3 bases: TGTGCCAGCAGTGACCCCGGGTCCGCGAGGACTGAAGCTTTCTTT. This encodes CASSDPGSARTEAFF.

This clone occurred once. This rearrangement joins TRBV19 to TRBJ2-1; no firm D call. The CDR3 has 14 amino acids. Trimming took off 3 bases at V and 0 bases at J, with 6 bases between the two ends. Germline V gene sequence: CDR1 LNHDA, CDR2 SQIVND (reference sequence). CDR3 sequence reads: CASSIEDSYNEQFF. In DNA form, the CDR3 reads TGTGCCAGTAGTATCGAGGACTCCTACAATGAGCAGTTCTTC.

This chain links TRBV3-1 (or the pseudogene TRBV3-2) with TRBJ2-3, with 7 bases lining up with TRBD2. The V gene end was trimmed by 4 bases and the J gene end by 5 bases; junction bases not matched to a gene: 15. CDR3 length equals 17 residues. Looked up from germline, CDR1 is LGHDT and CDR2 is YNNKEL (reference sequence). CDR3 protein: CASSRGRGREFRDTQYF. DNA of the CDR3: TGTGCCAGCAGCCGGGGGAGGGGACGGGAATTTAGAGATACGCAGTATTTT.

This chain uses TRBV6-2 or TRBV6-3 with TRBJ2-5, with 7 bases fitting TRBD2. The germline V gene has CDR1 MNHEY and CDR2 SVGEGT. The CDR3 length is 17 residues. V lost 6 bases to trimming and J lost 4 bases; unmatched junction nucleotides: 17. The CDR3 DNA follows: TGTGCCAGCAGCGATAGAAGAGGGAGGGCCGAAGGAGAGACCCAGTACTTC. Protein: CASSDRRGRAEGETQYF.

V is TRBV28 and J is TRBJ2-7, with D possibly matching TRBD2 (6 bases). With 2 bases removed from V and 3 bases from J, the gap between germline ends came to 26 bases. The CDR3 consists of 19 residues. Germline CDR1 MDHEN, CDR2 SYDVKM. The CDR3 sequence is CASSLGDSGGTPAVYEQYF. The CDR3 DNA follows: TGTGCCAGCAGTTTAGGGGATAGCGGCGGGACTCCAGCCGTCTACGAGCAGTACTTC.